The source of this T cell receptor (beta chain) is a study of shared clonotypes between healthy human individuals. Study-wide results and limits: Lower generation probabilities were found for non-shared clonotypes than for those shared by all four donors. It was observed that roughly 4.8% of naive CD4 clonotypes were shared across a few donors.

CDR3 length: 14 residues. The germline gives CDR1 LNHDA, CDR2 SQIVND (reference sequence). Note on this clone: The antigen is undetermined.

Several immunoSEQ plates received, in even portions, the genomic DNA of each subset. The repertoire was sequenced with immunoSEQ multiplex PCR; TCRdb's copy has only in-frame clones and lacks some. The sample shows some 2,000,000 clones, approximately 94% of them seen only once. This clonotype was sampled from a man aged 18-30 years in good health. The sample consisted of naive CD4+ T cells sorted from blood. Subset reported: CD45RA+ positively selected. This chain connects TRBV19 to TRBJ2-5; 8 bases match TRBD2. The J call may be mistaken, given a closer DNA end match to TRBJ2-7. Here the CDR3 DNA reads TGTGCCAGTAGTCCCCGACTAGCGCTCTACGAGCAGTACTTC. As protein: CASSPRLALYEQYF.